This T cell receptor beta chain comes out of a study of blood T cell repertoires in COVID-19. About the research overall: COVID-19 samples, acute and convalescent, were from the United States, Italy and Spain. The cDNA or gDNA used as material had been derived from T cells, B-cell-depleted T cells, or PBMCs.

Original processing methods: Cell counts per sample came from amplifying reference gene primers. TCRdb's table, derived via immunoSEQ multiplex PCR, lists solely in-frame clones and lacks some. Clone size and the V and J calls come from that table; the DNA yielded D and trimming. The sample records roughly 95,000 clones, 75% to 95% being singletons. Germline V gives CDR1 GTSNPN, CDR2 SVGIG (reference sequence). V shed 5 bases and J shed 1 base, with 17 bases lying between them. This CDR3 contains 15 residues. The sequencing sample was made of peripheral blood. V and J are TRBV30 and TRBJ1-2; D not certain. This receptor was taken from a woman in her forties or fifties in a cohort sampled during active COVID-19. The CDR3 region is CAWGPRGGFNYGYTF. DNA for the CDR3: TGTGCCTGGGGCCCTCGGGGAGGATTTAACTATGGCTACACCTTC.